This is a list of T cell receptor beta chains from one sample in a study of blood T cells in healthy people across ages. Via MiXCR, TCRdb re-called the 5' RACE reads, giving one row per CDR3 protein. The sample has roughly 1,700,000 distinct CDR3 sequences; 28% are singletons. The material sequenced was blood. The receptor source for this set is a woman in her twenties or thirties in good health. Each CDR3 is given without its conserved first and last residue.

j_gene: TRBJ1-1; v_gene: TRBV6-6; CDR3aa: ASSYSWTGGISTEAF
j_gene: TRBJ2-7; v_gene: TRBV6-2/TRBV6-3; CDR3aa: ASGDSAYEQY
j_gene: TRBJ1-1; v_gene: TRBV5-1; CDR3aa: ASGDNPLNTEAF
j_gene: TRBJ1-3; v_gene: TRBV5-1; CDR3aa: ASKDLGGDTIY
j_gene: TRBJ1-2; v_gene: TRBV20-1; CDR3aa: SAREGTVSYGYT
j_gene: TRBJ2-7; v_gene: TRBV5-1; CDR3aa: ASRRQGSSSCEQY
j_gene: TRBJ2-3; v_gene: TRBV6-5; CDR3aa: ASSSPSSSTDTQY
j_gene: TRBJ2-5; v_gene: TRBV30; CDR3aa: AWSLAGLAGVETQY
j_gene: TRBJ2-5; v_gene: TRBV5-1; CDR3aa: ASSLDGVEETQY
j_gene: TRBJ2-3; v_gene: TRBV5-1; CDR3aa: ASSLEGMRTDTQY
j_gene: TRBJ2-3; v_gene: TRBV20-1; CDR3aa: SASPSGHTDTQF
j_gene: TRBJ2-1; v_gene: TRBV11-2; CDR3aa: ASSQRSGRSSSYNEQF
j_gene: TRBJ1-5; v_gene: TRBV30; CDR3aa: AWSARAKGDQPQH
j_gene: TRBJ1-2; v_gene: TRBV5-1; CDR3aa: ASSSIQGAGGYT
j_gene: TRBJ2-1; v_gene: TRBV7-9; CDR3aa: ASSLGVRQGKGNEQF
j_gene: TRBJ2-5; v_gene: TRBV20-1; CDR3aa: SANARQETQY